This T cell receptor (beta chain) was identified in a study of OX40 agonist ivuxolimab in advanced cancers. The CDR3 has 14 amino acids. The V gene's germline CDR1 is SGHAT and CDR2 FQNNGV. The junction had 1 base not matched to a gene; V was cut back by 1 base and J by 2 bases. Only in-frame clones appear in the TCRdb table, and some are missing; sequencing was by immunoSEQ multiplex PCR. The repertoire holds tens of thousands of clones, with approximately 86% as singletons. A remark on this clone: Other DNA sequences of this sample code for an identical CDR3.

The receptor comes from an adult with an advanced solid tumor such as melanoma, head and neck, liver or kidney cancer. The source material was CD4+ or CD8+ T cells sorted from blood, sampled in a trial of the OX40 agonist ivuxolimab. The chain combines TRBV11-2 with TRBJ1-2; 7 bases map to TRBD1. CDR3 DNA sequence: TGTGCCAGCAGCTTAGGGGGACAGAACTATGGCTACACCTTC. This codes for CASSLGGQNYGYTF.